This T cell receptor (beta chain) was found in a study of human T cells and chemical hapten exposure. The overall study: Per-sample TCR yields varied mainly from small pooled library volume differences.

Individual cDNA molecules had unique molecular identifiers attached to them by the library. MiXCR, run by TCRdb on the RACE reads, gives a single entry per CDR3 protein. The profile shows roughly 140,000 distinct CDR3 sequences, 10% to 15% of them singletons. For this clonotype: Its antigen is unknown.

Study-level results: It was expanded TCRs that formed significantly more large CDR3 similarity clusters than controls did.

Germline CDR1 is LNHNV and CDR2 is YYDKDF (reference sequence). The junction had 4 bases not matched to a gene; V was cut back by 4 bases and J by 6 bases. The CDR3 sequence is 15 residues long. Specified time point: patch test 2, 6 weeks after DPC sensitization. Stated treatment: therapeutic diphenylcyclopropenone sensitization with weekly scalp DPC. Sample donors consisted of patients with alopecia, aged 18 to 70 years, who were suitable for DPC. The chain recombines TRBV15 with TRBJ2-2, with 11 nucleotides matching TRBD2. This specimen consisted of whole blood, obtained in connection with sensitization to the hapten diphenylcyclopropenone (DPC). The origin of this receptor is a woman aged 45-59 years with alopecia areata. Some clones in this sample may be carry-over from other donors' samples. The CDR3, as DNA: TGTGCCACCAGCACGGGACTAGCGGACGCCGGGGAGCTGTTTTTT. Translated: CATSTGLADAGELFF.